This T cell receptor (beta chain) stems from a study of Ad26.COV2.S vaccination and SARS-CoV-2 variants (dated by TCRdb to the early 2020s). Background for the entire study: Donors in the vaccine arm were drawn from COV1001, a multicentre, randomized, double-blind, placebo-controlled phase I-IIa trial testing Ad26.COV2.S in healthy adults. The TCR-sequenced set comprised around 30 samples: roughly 19 Ad26.COV2.S vaccine recipients, 5 placebo recipients and 8 SARS-CoV-2 convalescent individuals. Participants in the trial were split at random into five groups of five each, receiving low-dose or high-dose Ad26.COV2.S once or twice, or else placebo on both occasions. Ad26.COV2.S was administered intramuscularly at 5 x 10^10 or 1 x 10^11 viral particles, either as a single shot or as two shots given 56 days apart. TCRbeta repertoire sequencing was used to assess the specificity and breadth of SARS-CoV-2-reactive T cell receptors after Ad26.COV2.S vaccination. Investigators remained blinded to trial group allocation during experiments and outcome assessment.

Details on this clone: Which antigen it targets is not known. Within one base of it there is no much larger clone, and no base qualities were kept.

The germline V gene (reference sequence) gives CDR1 as LNHDA and CDR2 as SQIVND. Spanning cysteine to phenylalanine, the CDR3 consists of 15 amino acids. Solely the CDR3 DNA is kept, with 45 bases framed from the first base. Paper-wide results and their limitations: The authors noted that the TCR breadth and depth analyses may have underestimated total T cell responses. After vaccination, substantial breadth of spike-specific CD8+ and CD4+ T cell responses was reported. Vaccine and placebo recipients had comparable non-spike TCR breadth, which fits with the vaccine containing only spike. Comparing responses between vaccine doses or regimens was not something the study was powered to do. Spike-specific TCR breadth was higher in Ad26.COV2.S recipients than in placebo recipients (P = 0.0014).

Reading the label with the study, this specimen's treatment or condition is: 19 received Ad26.COV2.S at low or high dose, single or two shots; several received placebo; per-sample allocation not given. Repertoires of vaccine and placebo recipients were sequenced from samples collected on day 63 after the first injection. In Cohort 1b, about two dozen adults aged 18-55 years were enrolled at a single site in Boston, USA, between 29 July and 7 August 2020. Ad26.COV2.S consisted of a replication-incompetent adenovirus type 26 vector by which a prefusion-stabilized SARS-CoV-2 spike protein from the original Wuhan strain was expressed. The immunoSEQ Assay was used to sequence TCRbeta CDR3 regions. After extraction, genomic DNA underwent amplification by bias-controlled multiplex PCR, followed by high-throughput sequencing. The authors processed their data as follows. Collapsing and filtering of sequences were performed to quantify the absolute abundance of each unique TCRbeta CDR3 region. T cell fraction was estimated by normalizing TCRbeta template counts to usable DNA, with usable DNA measured through amplification of reference genes found in all nucleated cells. Repertoire TCRs were annotated as SARS-CoV-2-specific when V gene, CDR3 amino acid sequence and J gene were exactly matched to a known reactive TCR set. MIRA supplied the reference SARS-CoV-2 TCR set, which was filtered for enrichment in COVID-19-positive ImmuneCODE repertoires so that public or cross-reactive TCRs were removed. Using the MIRA antigens, annotated TCRs were further analysed by specific ORF or by position within an ORF. Breadth was defined as the number of annotated unique rearrangements divided by the total number of unique productive rearrangements, and depth was defined as the summed frequency of the annotated unique rearrangements. TCR breadth was compared between groups using two-sided Wilcoxon rank-sum tests. TCRdb obtained this table from immuneACCESS and retained in-frame rearrangements with V and J assigned. These tables miss some clones; where compared with another copy, unresolved V genes account for less than half of the shortfall, and the remainder is unexplained. V, J and clone size are taken as reported in that table, and D and trimming were inferred from the DNA itself. This sample is represented by about 680,000 clones; 89% of them were singletons. The ten largest clones take up 1.5% of the sample.

The rearranged segments are TRBV19 and TRBJ1-1; 8 nucleotides in the junction match TRBD1. Sequenced material: peripheral blood, taken in a trial of Ad26.COV2.S vaccine versus placebo. The sequence was obtained from a person aged 18-60 years who received the Ad26.COV2.S COVID-19 vaccine or a placebo. The nucleotide sequence is given as TGTGCTACCCTCAGGGGGCCGCGGGGAAACACTGAAGCTTTCTTT. The encoded protein is CATLRGPRGNTEAFF. With all but the CDR3 taken from the reference TRBV19 and TRBJ1-1 genes, the full variable domain is: DGGITQSPKYLFRKEGQNVTLSCEQNLNHDAMYWYRQDPGQGLRLIYYSQIVNDFQKGDIAEGYSVSREKKESFPLTVTSAQKNPTAFYLCATLRGPRGNTEAFFGQGTRLTVV.